A single sample is the source of the 26 T cell receptor beta chains below, sequenced in a study of OX40 agonist ivuxolimab in advanced cancers. Data came from immunoSEQ multiplex PCR; TCRdb stores just in-frame clones and leaves some out. The sample shows approximately 50,000 clones, approximately 80% of them seen only once. The input for sequencing was CD4+ or CD8+ T cells sorted from blood, taken in a trial of the OX40 agonist ivuxolimab. These receptors were obtained from an adult with an advanced solid tumor such as melanoma, head and neck, liver or kidney cancer.

The rearrangement joins TRBV19 to TRBJ2-2; D gene uncertain. The CDR3 sequence is 18 residues long. From germline, CDR1 is LNHDA and CDR2 SQIVND (reference sequence). The germline V and J ends were trimmed by 5 bases and 1 base, with 20 bases remaining between them. DNA for the CDR3: TGTGCCAGTAGTTTCCGGGTCCTAAGCTACGGGAACACCGGGGAGCTGTTTTTT. Amino acid sequence: CASSFRVLSYGNTGELFF.

V is TRBV28 and J is TRBJ2-7; 9 bases agree with TRBD1. CDR3 length: 14 amino acids. Germline values: CDR1 MDHEN, CDR2 SYDVKM. V gave up 8 bases and J gave up 2 bases; unmatched junction bases: 7. The CDR3 sequence: CASSPGQGPYEQYF. DNA of the CDR3: TGTGCCAGCTCACCGGGACAGGGCCCCTACGAGCAGTACTTC.

CDR3 amino acids: CASSLDRGSNQPQHF. The CDR3 DNA reads TGTGCCAGCAGCTTGGACAGGGGAAGCAATCAGCCCCAGCATTTT. The chain couples TRBV5-4 to TRBJ1-5, with 7 bases matching TRBD1. Germline CDR1 is SGHNT and CDR2 is YYREEE (reference sequence). This CDR3 has 15 amino acids. After removal of 0 bases from V and 1 base from J, the junction contained 1 base not matched to a gene.

In this sample, this clone turned up a few times. The chain combines TRBV7-2 with TRBJ2-7; 13 nucleotides match TRBD2. Trimming removed 10 bases from V and 6 bases from J; junction bases left unmatched: 6. Germline assignment: CDR1 SGHTA and CDR2 FQGNSA. This CDR3 spans 13 amino acids. CDR3: CATGLAGRGEQYF. CDR3 sequence (DNA): TGTGCCACGGGACTAGCGGGGAGAGGCGAGCAGTACTTC.

The chain employs TRBV6-5 and TRBJ1-1; D is possibly TRBD1 (5 bases). This CDR3 region has 15 residues. The V gene lost 2 bases and the J gene lost 4 bases, with 14 bases spanning the gap. Looked up from germline, CDR1 is MNHEY and CDR2 is SVGAGI. The CDR3 here is CASSYGGSGGTEAFF. The CDR3 coding sequence is TGTGCCAGCAGTTACGGGGGGAGTGGGGGCACTGAAGCTTTCTTT.

The chain recombines TRBV6-5 with TRBJ1-2; D is possibly TRBD1 (6 bases). The CDR3 sequence is 14 residues long. Germline assignment: CDR1 MNHEY and CDR2 SVGAGI. Trimming removed 0 bases from V and 5 bases from J, with 10 bases in between. The CDR3 reads CASSYSGGGYGYTF. For the CDR3, the DNA is TGTGCCAGCAGTTACTCGGGGGGCGGGTATGGCTACACCTTC.

The V call is TRBV15, the J call TRBJ1-2; D gene uncertain. There are 16 residues in the CDR3. Trimming left V 0 bases short and J 6 bases short, with 17 bases between. The V gene's germline CDR1 is LNHNV and CDR2 YYDKDF (reference sequence). This chain's CDR3 is CATSRERTRILDGYTF. In DNA, the CDR3 is TGTGCCACCAGCAGAGAGAGGACCAGGATTTTGGATGGCTACACCTTC.

This chain uses TRBV18 with TRBJ1-4; D gene ambiguous. This CDR3 comprises 15 residues. Trimming removed 4 bases at V and 8 bases at J, with 17 bases between. Germline V gene sequence: CDR1 KGHSH, CDR2 LQKENI. The CDR3 reads CASSQGQPTGEKLFF. CDR3 nucleotides: TGTGCCAGCTCACAAGGGCAGCCTACTGGGGAAAAACTGTTTTTT.

The genes are TRBV27 and TRBJ2-5, with D uncertain. The length of the CDR3 is 15 residues. Trimming took 0 bases from V and 2 from J, leaving 10 bases between them. Per germline, CDR1 MNHEY and CDR2 SMNVEV (reference sequence). CDR3 nucleotide sequence: TGTGCCAGCAGTTTATCGACCCTAACTCAAGAGACCCAGTACTTC. Residues: CASSLSTLTQETQYF.

The DNA of the CDR3 is TGTGCCAGCAGCCCCGGGACAGGGTTCAATCAGCCCCAGCATTTT. Translation: CASSPGTGFNQPQHF. This chain links TRBV5-6 with TRBJ1-5; 9 nucleotides agree with TRBD1. The CDR3 sequence is 15 residues long. The germline gives CDR1 SGHDT, CDR2 YYEEEE. V shed 4 bases and J 3 bases; nucleotides not matched to a gene: 5. The whole variable domain, remainder taken from reference TRBV5-6 and TRBJ1-5, is DAGVTQSPTHLIKTRGQQVTLRCSPKSGHDTVSWYQQALGQGPQFIFQYYEEEERQRGNFPDRFSGHQFPNYSSELNVNALLLGDSALYLCASSPGTGFNQPQHFGDGTRLSIL.

This clone was seen a single time. This chain uses TRBV2 with TRBJ2-1, with 13 bases matching TRBD2. The V and J ends lost 6 bases and 7 bases, in that order; junction bases with no gene match: 9. The CDR3 totals 16 residues. Germline-derived CDR1 and CDR2 are SNHLY and FYNNEI. CDR3 region: CASRRTGTSGTNEQFF. In DNA, the CDR3 is TGTGCCAGCAGGCGAACCGGGACTAGCGGGACGAATGAGCAGTTCTTC. The full variable domain, its missing parts supplied by reference TRBV2 and TRBJ2-1, is EPEVTQTPSHQVTQMGQEVILRCVPISNHLYFYWYRQILGQKVEFLVSFYNNEISEKSEIFDDQFSVERPDGSNFTLKIRSTKLEDSAMYFCASRRTGTSGTNEQFFGPGTRLTVL.

The chain has TRBV5-1 and TRBJ2-5; tentative D call: TRBD1 (6 bases). Germline V lookup: CDR1 SGHRS, CDR2 YFSETQ. The ends were cut back, 0 bases at V and 2 bases at J, with 14 bases in the middle. This CDR3 is 16 amino acids long. CDR3 in amino acids: CASSLEGRGFQETQYF. The CDR3, as DNA: TGCGCCAGCAGCTTGGAAGGCAGGGGTTTTCAAGAGACCCAGTACTTC.

This clone has only one observation. V and J are TRBV18 and TRBJ1-4, with D possibly TRBD1 on 5 matching bases. The germline V and J ends were trimmed by 2 bases and 6 bases, with 7 bases remaining between them. CDR3 length: 13 amino acids. Per the germline V gene, CDR1 is KGHSH and CDR2 is LQKENI. The CDR3 spells CASSPGADEKLFF. The CDR3 DNA reads TGTGCCAGCTCACCAGGGGCGGATGAAAAACTGTTTTTT.

The V call is TRBV6-6, the J call TRBJ2-7; either TRBD1 or TRBD2 may supply D (6 bases each). Trimming pared 5 bases from V and 3 bases from J, leaving 17 bases between. Germline V gene data show CDR1 as MNHNY and CDR2 as SVGAGI (reference sequence). The CDR3 runs to 15 residues. Written as DNA, the CDR3 is TGTGCCAGCAGTCCGGGGGCAGGCCGCATCTACGAGCAGTACTTC. Translation gives CASSPGAGRIYEQYF.

This clone was detected only a few times. The chain joins TRBV5-1 to TRBJ2-3, with 12 positions matching TRBD1. J was trimmed by 4 bases and V by 5 bases; bases with no gene match: 5. CDR3 length equals 15 residues. Germline assignment: CDR1 SGHRS and CDR2 YFSETQ. Here the CDR3 reads CASRRDRGLSDTQYF. The CDR3, as DNA: TGCGCCAGCAGACGGGACAGGGGGCTGTCAGATACGCAGTATTTT. Filled out from reference TRBV5-1 and TRBJ2-3, the complete variable domain reads KAGVTQTPRYLIKTRGQQVTLSCSPISGHRSVSWYQQTPGQGLQFLFEYFSETQRNKGNFPGRFSGRQFSNSRSEMNVSTLELGDSALYLCASRRDRGLSDTQYFGPGTRLTVL.

V usage is TRBV7-3 and J usage is TRBJ1-2, with no clear D. Germline V lookup: CDR1 SGHTA, CDR2 FQGTGA. Trimming took 5 bases from V and 2 from J, leaving 18 bases between them. The CDR3 length is 16 residues. The CDR3 DNA is TGTGCCAGCAGCGAAAGTCGGCCAGGTTCCAACTATGGCTACACCTTC. This sequence encodes CASSESRPGSNYGYTF. Together with reference TRBV7-3 and TRBJ1-2, the CDR3 gives the full variable domain: GAGVSQTPSNKVTEKGKYVELRCDPISGHTALYWYRQSLGQGPEFLIYFQGTGAADDSGLPNDRFFAVRPEGSVSTLKIQRTERGDSAVYLCASSESRPGSNYGYTFGSGTRLTVV.

This chain joins TRBV9 and TRBJ2-3, with TRBD1 matching over 7 bases. Germline lookup yields CDR1 SGDLS and CDR2 YYNGEE. Trimming removed 0 bases from V and 0 bases from J; junction bases left unmatched: 10. The CDR3 sequence is 18 residues long. The CDR3 spells CASSVEAGGRLSTDTQYF. CDR3 bases: TGTGCCAGCAGCGTAGAGGCAGGGGGTAGGTTGAGCACAGATACGCAGTATTTT.

The chain couples TRBV10-1 to TRBJ1-4; D is ambiguous. Trimming pared 6 bases from V and 8 bases from J, leaving 22 bases between. The CDR3 length is 16 residues. CDR1 and CDR2 from the germline V gene are WNHNN and SYGVQD (reference sequence). Here the CDR3 reads CASRTPLRLLWEKLFF. CDR3 DNA: TGCGCCAGCAGGACGCCCTTAAGACTCCTATGGGAAAAACTGTTTTTT.

This clone was seen more than once but under ten times. The chain is built from TRBV2 and TRBJ1-1; the match to TRBD1 covers 9 bases. The V segment lost 6 bases and the J segment 4 bases; nucleotides outside the gene matches: 9. CDR3 size: 15 residues. Germline V gives CDR1 SNHLY, CDR2 FYNNEI. The CDR3 coding sequence is TGTGCCAGCAGAGCCGGGACAGGGATGGGCACTGAAGCTTTCTTT. Translating it yields CASRAGTGMGTEAFF.

The chain has TRBV5-4 and TRBJ2-6, with D hard to call. The CDR3 is 15 residues long. Trimming took 4 bases from V and 1 from J, leaving 9 bases between them. Germline CDR1 is SGHNT and CDR2 is YYREEE (reference sequence). CDR3 sequence: CASSQDPSGANVLTF. The CDR3 region has the DNA TGTGCCAGCAGCCAAGATCCGTCTGGGGCCAACGTCCTGACTTTC.

This clone appeared once. The sample has other DNA sequences that encode this CDR3 too. This rearrangement joins TRBV5-1 to TRBJ2-2; a weak D match, TRBD2 (5 bases). Germline V gene lookup returns CDR1 SGHRS and CDR2 YFSETQ. V was trimmed by 4 bases and J by 7 bases, leaving 17 bases between them. This CDR3 comprises 15 residues. For the CDR3, the DNA is TGCGCCAGCAGCGCCGTAGAGGGTCGGGGCGGGGAGCTGTTTTTT. Translation: CASSAVEGRGGELFF.

The genes are TRBV9 and TRBJ2-3; the match to TRBD1 covers 12 bases. The germline gives CDR1 SGDLS, CDR2 YYNGEE. The CDR3 totals 18 residues. The V segment lost 1 base and the J segment 6 bases; nucleotides outside the gene matches: 12. This CDR3 reads CASSVHTGTGGDSDTQYF. CDR3 sequence (DNA): TGTGCCAGCAGCGTACACACCGGGACAGGGGGCGATTCGGATACGCAGTATTTT. Together with reference TRBV9 and TRBJ2-3, the CDR3 gives the full variable domain: DSGVTQTPKHLITATGQRVTLRCSPRSGDLSVYWYQQSLDQGLQFLIQYYNGEERAKGNILERFSAQQFPDLHSELNLSSLELGDSALYFCASSVHTGTGGDSDTQYFGPGTRLTVL.

The V gene is TRBV5-6, the J gene TRBJ2-1; 13 bases fit TRBD2. The germline V gene encodes CDR1 SGHDT and CDR2 YYEEEE. The CDR3 runs 15 residues. V shed 4 bases and J 8 bases; nucleotides not matched to a gene: 6. The CDR3 is CASSPGLAGWDEQFF. DNA for the CDR3: TGTGCCAGCAGCCCGGGACTAGCGGGATGGGATGAGCAGTTCTTC.

The chain links TRBV6-5 to TRBJ2-7; 11 bases agree with TRBD1. The CDR3 is 15 amino acids. Germline V gene sequence: CDR1 MNHEY, CDR2 SVGAGI. J lost 4 bases, V lost 2 bases, and 4 bases had no gene match. CDR3 residues: CASSYGTGGKYEQYF. The CDR3 DNA follows: TGTGCCAGCAGTTACGGGACAGGGGGTAAATACGAGCAGTACTTC.

The gene calls are TRBV2 and TRBJ2-2; D is possibly TRBD1 (5 bases). CDR3 length equals 13 residues. Trimming took 6 bases from V and 5 from J, leaving 10 bases between them. Germline V CDR1 and CDR2: SNHLY, FYNNEI. The CDR3 bases are TGTGCCAGCAGGGGGCTTGGGACCGGGGAGCTGTTTTTT. Residues: CASRGLGTGELFF.

The chain links TRBV18 to TRBJ2-5, with 7 bases aligning to TRBD1. CDR3 size: 15 residues. J lost 3 bases, V lost 3 bases, and 7 bases had no gene match. CDR1 is KGHSH, CDR2 LQKENI, per germline. Here the CDR3 reads CASSPLGQRKETQYF. For the CDR3, the DNA is TGTGCCAGCTCACCCCTGGGACAGCGGAAAGAGACCCAGTACTTC.